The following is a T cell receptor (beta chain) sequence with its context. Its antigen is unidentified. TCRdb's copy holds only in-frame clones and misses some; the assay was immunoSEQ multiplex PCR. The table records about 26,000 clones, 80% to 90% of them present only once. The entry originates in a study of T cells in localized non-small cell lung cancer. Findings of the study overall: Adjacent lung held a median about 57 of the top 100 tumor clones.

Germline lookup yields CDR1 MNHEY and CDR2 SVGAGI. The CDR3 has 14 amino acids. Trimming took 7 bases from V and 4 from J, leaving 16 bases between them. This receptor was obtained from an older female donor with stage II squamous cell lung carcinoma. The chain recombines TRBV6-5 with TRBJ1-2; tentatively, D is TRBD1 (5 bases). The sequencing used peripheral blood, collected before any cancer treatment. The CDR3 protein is CASKIGAWGYGYTF. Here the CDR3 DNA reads TGTGCCAGCAAAATAGGGGCCTGGGGCTATGGCTACACCTTC.